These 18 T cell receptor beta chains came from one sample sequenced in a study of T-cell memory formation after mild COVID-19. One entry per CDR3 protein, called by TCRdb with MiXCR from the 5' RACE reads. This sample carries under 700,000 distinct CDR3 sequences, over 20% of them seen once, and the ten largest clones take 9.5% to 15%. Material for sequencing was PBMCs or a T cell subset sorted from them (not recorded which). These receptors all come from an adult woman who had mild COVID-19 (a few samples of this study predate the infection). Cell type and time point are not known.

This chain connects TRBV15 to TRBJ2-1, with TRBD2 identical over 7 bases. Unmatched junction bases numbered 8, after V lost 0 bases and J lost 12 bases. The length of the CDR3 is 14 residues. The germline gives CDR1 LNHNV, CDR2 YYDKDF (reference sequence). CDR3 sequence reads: CATSRDPGSGVQFF. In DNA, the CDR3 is TGTGCCACCAGCAGAGATCCTGGGAGCGGGGTGCAGTTCTTC.

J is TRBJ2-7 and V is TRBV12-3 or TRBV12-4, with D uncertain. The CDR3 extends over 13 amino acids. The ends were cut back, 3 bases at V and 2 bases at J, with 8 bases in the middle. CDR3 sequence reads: CASSFSLAYEQYF. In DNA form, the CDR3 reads TGTGCCAGCAGTTTCTCCCTTGCCTACGAGCAGTACTTC.

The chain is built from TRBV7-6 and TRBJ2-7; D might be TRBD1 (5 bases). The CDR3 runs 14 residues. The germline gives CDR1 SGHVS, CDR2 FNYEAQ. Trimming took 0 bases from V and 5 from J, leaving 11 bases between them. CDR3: CASSLATAGNEQYF. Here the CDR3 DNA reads TGTGCCAGCAGCTTAGCCACCGCAGGGAACGAGCAGTACTTC.

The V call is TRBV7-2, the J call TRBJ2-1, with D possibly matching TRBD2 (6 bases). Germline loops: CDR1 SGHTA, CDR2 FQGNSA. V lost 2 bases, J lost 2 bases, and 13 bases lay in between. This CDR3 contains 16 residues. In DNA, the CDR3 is TGTGCCAGCAGCTTAAGACCACTAGCCGCCTACAATGAGCAGTTCTTC. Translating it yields CASSLRPLAAYNEQFF.

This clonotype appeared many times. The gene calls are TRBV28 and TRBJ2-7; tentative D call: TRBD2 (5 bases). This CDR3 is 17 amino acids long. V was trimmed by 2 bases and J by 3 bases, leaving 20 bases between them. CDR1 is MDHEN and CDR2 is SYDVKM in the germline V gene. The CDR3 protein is CASSLPSLRARDYEQYF. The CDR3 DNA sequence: TGTGCCAGCAGTTTACCCTCGTTAAGGGCGAGGGACTACGAGCAGTACTTC.

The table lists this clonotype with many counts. The CDR3 sequence is CAAGTPAYNEQFF. The CDR3 DNA reads as TGTGCCGCCGGAACACCCGCATACAATGAGCAGTTCTTC. The chain couples TRBV5-4 to TRBJ2-1; D gene unclear. V lost 10 bases, J lost 4 bases, and 15 bases lay in between. CDR3 length equals 13 residues. Germline V gives CDR1 SGHNT, CDR2 YYREEE (reference sequence).

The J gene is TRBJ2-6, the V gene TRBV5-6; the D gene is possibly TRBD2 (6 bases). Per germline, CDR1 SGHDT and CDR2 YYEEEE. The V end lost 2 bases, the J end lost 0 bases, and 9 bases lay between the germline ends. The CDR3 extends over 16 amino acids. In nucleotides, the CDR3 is TGTGCCAGCAGCTTACTAGCTCACTCTGGGGCCAACGTCCTGACTTTC. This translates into CASSLLAHSGANVLTF.

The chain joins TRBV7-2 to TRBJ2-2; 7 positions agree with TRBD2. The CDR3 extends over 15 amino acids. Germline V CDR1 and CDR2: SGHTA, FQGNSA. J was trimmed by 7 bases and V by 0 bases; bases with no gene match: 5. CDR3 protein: CASSLAGLEGGELFF. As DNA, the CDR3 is TGTGCCAGCAGCTTAGCAGGACTAGAAGGCGGGGAGCTGTTTTTT.

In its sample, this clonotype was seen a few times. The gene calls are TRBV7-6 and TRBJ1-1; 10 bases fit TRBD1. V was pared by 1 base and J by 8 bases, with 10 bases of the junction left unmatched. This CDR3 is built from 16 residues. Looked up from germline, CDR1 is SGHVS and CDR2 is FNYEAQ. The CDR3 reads CASSLGVGTGVREAFF. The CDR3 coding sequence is TGTGCCAGCAGCTTAGGGGTTGGGACAGGGGTTAGGGAAGCTTTCTTT.

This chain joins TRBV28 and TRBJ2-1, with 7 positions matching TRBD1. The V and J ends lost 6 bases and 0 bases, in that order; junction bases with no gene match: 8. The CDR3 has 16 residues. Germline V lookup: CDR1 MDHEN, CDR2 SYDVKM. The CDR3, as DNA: TGTGCCAGCAGCAGTGGCAGGGGGAGCTCCTACAATGAGCAGTTCTTC. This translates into CASSSGRGSSYNEQFF.

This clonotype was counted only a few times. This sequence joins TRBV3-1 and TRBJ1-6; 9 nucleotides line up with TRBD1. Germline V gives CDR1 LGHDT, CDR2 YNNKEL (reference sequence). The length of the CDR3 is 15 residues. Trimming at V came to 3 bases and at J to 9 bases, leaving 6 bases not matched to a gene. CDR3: CASSQLGTGFSPLHF. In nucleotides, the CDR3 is TGTGCCAGCAGCCAGTTAGGGACAGGGTTTTCACCCCTCCACTTT.

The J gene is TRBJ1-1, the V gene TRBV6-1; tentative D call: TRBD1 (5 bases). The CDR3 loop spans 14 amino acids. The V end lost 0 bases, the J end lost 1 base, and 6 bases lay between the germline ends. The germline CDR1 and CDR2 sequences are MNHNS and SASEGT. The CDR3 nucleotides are TGTGCCAGCAGTGAAGCGAGGGGGAACACTGAAGCTTTCTTT. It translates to CASSEARGNTEAFF.

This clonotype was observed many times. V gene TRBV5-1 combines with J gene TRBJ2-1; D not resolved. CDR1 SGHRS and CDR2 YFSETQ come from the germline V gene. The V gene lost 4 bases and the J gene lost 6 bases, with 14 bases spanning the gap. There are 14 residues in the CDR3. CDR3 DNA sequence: TGCGCCAGCAGCCCCGTTGCCTGGAGCAATGAGCAGTTCTTC. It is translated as CASSPVAWSNEQFF.

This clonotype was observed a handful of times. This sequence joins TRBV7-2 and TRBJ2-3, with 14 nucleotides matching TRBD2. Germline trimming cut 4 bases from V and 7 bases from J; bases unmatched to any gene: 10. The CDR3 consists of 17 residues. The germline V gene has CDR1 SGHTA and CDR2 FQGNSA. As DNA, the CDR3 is TGTGCCAGCAGCTCTCAGGGACTAGCGGGAGCTCAGCATACGCAGTATTTT. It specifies CASSSQGLAGAQHTQYF.

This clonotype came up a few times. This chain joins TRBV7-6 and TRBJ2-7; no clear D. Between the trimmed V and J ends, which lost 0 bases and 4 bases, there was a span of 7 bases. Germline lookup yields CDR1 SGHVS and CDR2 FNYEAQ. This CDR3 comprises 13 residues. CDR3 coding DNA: TGTGCCAGCAGCTTAGCGGTTTGGTACGAGCAGTACTTC. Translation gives CASSLAVWYEQYF. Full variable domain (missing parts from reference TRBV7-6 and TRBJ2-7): GAGVSQSPRYKVTKRGQDVALRCDPISGHVSLYWYRQALGQGPEFLTYFNYEAQQDKSGLPNDRFSAERPEGSISTLTIQRTEQRDSAMYRCASSLAVWYEQYFGPGTRLTVT.

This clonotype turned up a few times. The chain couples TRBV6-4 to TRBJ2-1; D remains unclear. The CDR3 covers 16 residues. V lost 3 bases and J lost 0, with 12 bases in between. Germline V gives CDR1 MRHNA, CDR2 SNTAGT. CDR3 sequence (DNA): TGTGCCAGCAGTGAGCGTGGAACTCGCTCCTACAATGAGCAGTTCTTC. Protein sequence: CASSERGTRSYNEQFF.

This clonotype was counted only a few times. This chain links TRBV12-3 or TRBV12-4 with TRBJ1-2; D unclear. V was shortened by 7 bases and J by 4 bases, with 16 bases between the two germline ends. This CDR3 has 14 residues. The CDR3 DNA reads TGTGCCAGCACCCCAAGCGCCGTAAGCTATGGCTACACCTTC. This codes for CASTPSAVSYGYTF.

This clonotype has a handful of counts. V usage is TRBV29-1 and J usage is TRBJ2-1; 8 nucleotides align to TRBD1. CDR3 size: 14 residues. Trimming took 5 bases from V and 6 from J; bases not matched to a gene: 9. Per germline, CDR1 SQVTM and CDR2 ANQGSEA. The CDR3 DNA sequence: TGCAGCGTTAGCCCCGGGACAGGCCCCAATGAGCAGTTCTTC. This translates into CSVSPGTGPNEQFF.